What follows are 18 T cell receptor beta chains derived from one specimen sequenced in a study of T cell changes during pregnancy in multiple sclerosis. Measured with immunoSEQ multiplex PCR; TCRdb has only the in-frame clones, and not every one. The data contain roughly 45,000 clones, roughly 95% of them singletons. The sample here was CD8+ T cells from peripheral blood mononuclear cells, taken after pregnancy. These receptor sequences come from a female donor with multiple sclerosis, enrolled in a pregnancy study.

This clone was counted once. The gene calls are TRBV7-6 and TRBJ2-2; 7 bases align to TRBD1. CDR3 length: 16 amino acids. Germline V gene sequence: CDR1 SGHVS, CDR2 FNYEAQ. V lost 1 base, J lost 7 bases, and 9 bases stayed unmatched. Here the CDR3 DNA reads TGTGCCAGCAGCTTAGGAGCCGACAGGGCGATCGGGGAGCTGTTTTTT. Its protein product is CASSLGADRAIGELFF. The full variable domain, in which reference TRBV7-6 and TRBJ2-2 provide the parts outside the CDR3, is GAGVSQSPRYKVTKRGQDVALRCDPISGHVSLYWYRQALGQGPEFLTYFNYEAQQDKSGLPNDRFSAERPEGSISTLTIQRTEQRDSAMYRCASSLGADRAIGELFFGEGSRLTVL.

The chain combines TRBV27 with TRBJ2-7; 7 positions agree with TRBD2. Trimming took 8 bases from V and 0 from J; bases not matched to a gene: 7. This CDR3 region has 14 residues. In germline, CDR1 is MNHEY, CDR2 SMNVEV (reference sequence). This CDR3 reads CASGGGGRSYEQYF. The CDR3 DNA sequence: TGTGCCAGCGGGGGGGGAGGGCGCTCCTACGAGCAGTACTTC.

The V and J genes are TRBV2 and TRBJ1-1, with 10 bases identical to TRBD1. The CDR3 totals 17 residues. V lost 6 bases to trimming and J lost 0 bases; unmatched junction nucleotides: 10. Germline V gives CDR1 SNHLY, CDR2 FYNNEI. DNA for the CDR3: TGTGCCAGCAGGTTGACAGGGGGCGAATTGATGAACACTGAAGCTTTCTTT. Its translation is CASRLTGGELMNTEAFF.

The V and J genes are TRBV2 and TRBJ2-7; D is perhaps TRBD1 (5 bases). The length of the CDR3 is 15 residues. The germline gives CDR1 SNHLY, CDR2 FYNNEI. Trimming shortened V by 4 bases and J by 2 bases, and 15 bases separated the two germline ends. The CDR3 nucleotides are TGTGCCAGCAGTGCTTTAGGGGCCTCGGCCTACGAGCAGTACTTC. Encoded protein: CASSALGASAYEQYF.

Only one count was recorded for this clone. The chain is built from TRBV21-1 and TRBJ1-3. TRBV21-1 is a pseudogene. This CDR3 has 15 residues. CDR3 bases: TGTGCCAGCAGCAAAGCGCGCGATCCCGGAAACACCATATATTTT. Protein: CASSKARDPGNTIYF.

V gene TRBV4-1 combines with J gene TRBJ1-2, with D maybe TRBD1 (6 bases). Germline V CDR1 and CDR2: MGHRA, YSYEKL. The CDR3 covers 16 residues. The V and J ends lost 4 bases and 8 bases respectively, with 23 bases between them. CDR3 sequence (DNA): TGCGCCAGCAGCCCGCAGCTACCCCCAGGGGTTCAAGGCTACACCTTC. Residues: CASSPQLPPGVQGYTF.

This sequence joins TRBV13 and TRBJ1-1; 11 bases agree with TRBD1. Trimming at V came to 4 bases and at J to 8 bases, leaving 15 bases not matched to a gene. Germline CDR1 and CDR2: PRHDT and FYEKMQ (reference sequence). The CDR3 runs 17 residues. The CDR3 protein is CASSSGQGVPSYPEAFF. The CDR3 nucleotides are TGTGCCAGCAGCTCGGGACAGGGGGTACCCTCTTACCCCGAAGCTTTCTTT.

By frequency in the sample, this clone is medium-sized. The DNA for the CDR3 is TGTGCCAGCAGTGGAGAGGGGACAGGGAGCTACGAGCAGTACTTC. Translation: CASSGEGTGSYEQYF. The chain links TRBV6-1 to TRBJ2-7; TRBD1 matches 9 bases. Germline V gives CDR1 MNHNS, CDR2 SASEGT. V dropped 4 bases and J dropped 3; count of bases not matched to a gene: 7. The CDR3 spans 15 residues.

This chain connects TRBV6-5 to TRBJ1-1, with D perhaps matching TRBD1 (5 bases). V dropped 7 bases and J dropped 0 bases, with 12 bases sitting between them. The germline CDR1 and CDR2 sequences are MNHEY and SVGAGI. This CDR3 has 14 amino acids. The CDR3 is CASTVGGMNTEAFF. The CDR3 nucleotides read TGTGCCAGCACGGTGGGGGGGATGAACACTGAAGCTTTCTTT.

V and J are TRBV27 and TRBJ2-1; weak D call: TRBD2 (5 bases). The CDR3 totals 15 residues. Trimming left V 6 bases short and J 0 bases short, with 12 bases between. Germline V gives CDR1 MNHEY, CDR2 SMNVEV (reference sequence). CDR3 nucleotides: TGTGCCAGCAGCTCAGGCGGGTACTCCTACAATGAGCAGTTCTTC. It translates to CASSSGGYSYNEQFF.

The chain joins TRBV10-3 to TRBJ1-1, with 8 bases identical to TRBD1. The CDR3 contains 14 residues. V lost 6 bases to trimming and J lost 3 bases; unmatched junction nucleotides: 6. The germline V gene has CDR1 ENHRY and CDR2 SYGVKD. The CDR3 DNA is TGTGCCATCAGACATACAGGGGGTGACACTGAAGCTTTCTTT. It translates to CAIRHTGGDTEAFF.

This rearrangement joins TRBV7-9 to TRBJ2-1; 8 bases match TRBD1. The CDR3 is 14 residues long. Germline CDR1 reads SEHNR; CDR2 reads FQNEAQ (reference sequence). Germline trimming cut 2 bases from V and 9 bases from J; bases unmatched to any gene: 6. The CDR3 coding sequence is TGTGCCAGCAGCTTACTTAAACAGGGGGGTGAGCAGTTCTTC. Amino acid sequence: CASSLLKQGGEQFF.

The chain couples TRBV7-2 to TRBJ2-1, with D unclear. From germline, CDR1 is SGHTA and CDR2 FQGNSA. The CDR3 has 14 residues. The V end was cut by 5 bases, the J end by 0 bases, with 8 bases between. CDR3 amino acids: CASSAPSSYNEQFF. In DNA, the CDR3 is TGTGCCAGCAGCGCACCTAGCTCCTACAATGAGCAGTTCTTC.

This rearrangement joins TRBV11-2 to TRBJ1-2; 10 bases agree with TRBD1. Germline V lookup: CDR1 SGHAT, CDR2 FQNNGV. The CDR3 is 14 amino acids. V dropped 1 base and J dropped 7; count of bases not matched to a gene: 3. CDR3 region: CASSLAGTGVGYTF. As DNA, the CDR3 is TGTGCCAGCAGCTTAGCAGGGACAGGGGTTGGCTACACCTTC.

The chain is built from TRBV7-2 and TRBJ1-5; D uncertain. The CDR3 has 15 residues. CDR1 is SGHTA and CDR2 is FQGNSA in the germline V gene. Trimming removed 5 bases from V and 4 bases from J, with 15 bases in between. CDR3 loop: CASSPPDTLNQPQHF. DNA of the CDR3: TGTGCCAGCAGCCCGCCAGACACTCTTAATCAGCCCCAGCATTTT.

This sequence joins TRBV4-1 and TRBJ1-1; 7 nucleotides align to TRBD1. The CDR3 has 15 amino acids. With 2 bases clipped from V and 4 bases from J, the junction kept 7 bases outside the gene matches. Germline loops: CDR1 MGHRA, CDR2 YSYEKL. The CDR3 DNA reads TGCGCCAGCAGCCAATTGCTACAGGGGTCCACTGAAGCTTTCTTT. Translating gives CASSQLLQGSTEAFF.

In regard to this clone: At one boundary the junction diverges from the germline segment, which might be a read error. The chain couples TRBV27 to TRBJ2-1; 7 nucleotides agree with TRBD1. Per germline, CDR1 MNHEY and CDR2 SMNVEV (reference sequence). This CDR3 has 11 residues. The CDR3 spells CASSTGQVWVF. The CDR3 DNA sequence: TGTGCCAGCAGCACTGGACAGGTGTGGGTCTTC.

This chain joins TRBV9 and TRBJ2-3, with D uncertain. CDR1 SGDLS and CDR2 YYNGEE come from the germline V gene. With 3 bases removed from V and 3 bases from J, the gap between germline ends came to 11 bases. The CDR3 runs 14 residues. The CDR3, as DNA: TGTGCCAGCAGCGCTTCAGGTTTAACAGATACGCAGTATTTT. It translates to CASSASGLTDTQYF. The full variable domain, completed using reference TRBV9 and TRBJ2-3, is DSGVTQTPKHLITATGQRVTLRCSPRSGDLSVYWYQQSLDQGLQFLIQYYNGEERAKGNILERFSAQQFPDLHSELNLSSLELGDSALYFCASSASGLTDTQYFGPGTRLTVL.